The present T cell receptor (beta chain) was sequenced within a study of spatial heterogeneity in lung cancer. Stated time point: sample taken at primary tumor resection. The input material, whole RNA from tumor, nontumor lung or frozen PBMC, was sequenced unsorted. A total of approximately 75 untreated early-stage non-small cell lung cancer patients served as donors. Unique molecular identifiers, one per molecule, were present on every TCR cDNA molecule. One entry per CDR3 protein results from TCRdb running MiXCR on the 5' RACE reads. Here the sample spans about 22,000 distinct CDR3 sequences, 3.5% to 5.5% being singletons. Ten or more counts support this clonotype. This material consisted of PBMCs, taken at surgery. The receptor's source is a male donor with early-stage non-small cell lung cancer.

CDR3 protein: CASNSGGPDGELFF. DNA for the CDR3: TGCGCCAGCAATAGCGGGGGACCGGACGGGGAGCTGTTTTTT. The rearrangement uses TRBV5-1 and TRBJ2-2; TRBD2 matches 9 bases. In germline, CDR1 is SGHRS, CDR2 YFSETQ. The CDR3 runs 14 residues. Trimming removed 6 bases from V and 7 bases from J; junction bases left unmatched: 7. The entire variable domain, with the rest obtained from reference TRBV5-1 and TRBJ2-2, is as follows: KAGVTQTPRYLIKTRGQQVTLSCSPISGHRSVSWYQQTPGQGLQFLFEYFSETQRNKGNFPGRFSGRQFSNSRSEMNVSTLELGDSALYLCASNSGGPDGELFFGEGSRLTVL.